The clone carrying this T cell receptor beta chain was observed many times. Its antigen remains unknown. This sample is drawn from a study of T cell repertoires in cytomegalovirus infection. Study-level background: CMV epitopes in the study were HLA-C-restricted (recently identified) and HLA-B-restricted (well studied). It can be stated that public TCR beta signatures indicated CMV infection as well as a matching HLA type. The study's findings and limits: Within the response measured ex vivo, HLA-C-restricted CMV-specific TCR beta clonotypes were dominant.

The CDR3 is 15 residues long. CDR1 is MNHEY and CDR2 is SMNVEV in the germline V gene (reference sequence). V was shortened by 0 bases and J by 6 bases, with 12 bases between the two germline ends. In TCRdb, the reads were re-called with MiXCR into one record per CDR3 protein. The repertoire holds 110,000 or so distinct CDR3 sequences, with roughly 31% as singletons. The receptor's source is a human donor in good health (CMV status not recorded). Some clones in this sample may be carry-over from other donors' samples. The specimen comprised CD8+ T cells from cultured PBMCs, sampled from culture after CMV antigen stimulation. This chain links TRBV27 with TRBJ1-5; a possible D gene is TRBD1 (6 bases). The CDR3 reads CASSLSGGGRQPQHF. The DNA of the CDR3 is TGTGCCAGCAGTTTATCTGGGGGGGGCCGTCAGCCCCAGCATTTT.